This TCR beta chain is drawn from a study of T cells in women clearing cervical HPV infection. Study in general: Cases were women with histologically confirmed HPV16-related CIN3 or worse, including a couple of invasive cancers. Study results and limitations: Cases carried less TRBV6-7 than controls: approximately 0.1% versus 0.16%.

Cervical HPV DNA detected by MY09/MY11 PCR, typed by dot-blot. As to this clone: The antigen remains unidentified. The read ends 3 residues before the CDR3 terminus; that terminus is restored from the germline J gene.

The CDR3 sequence is 16 residues long. Germline trimming cut 7 bases from V and 1 base from J; bases unmatched to any gene: 12. Germline loops: CDR1 SNHLY, CDR2 FYNNEI. Here immunoSEQ multiplex PCR was the method, and the copy in TCRdb shows in-frame clones only, minus some. Its table records approximately 44,000 clones. The sample comprised blood buffy coat. This TCR was sampled from a woman aged 18 to 75 with a cervical HPV16 infection that either progressed to CIN3+ or cleared (not recorded which). The rearrangement links TRBV2 to TRBJ2-5; TRBD2 matches at 7 bases. CDR3 bases read: TGTGCCAGCACCCTACCGGGGGGACTCCTCCAAGAGACC. Translation: CASTLPGGLLQET. The complete CDR3 sequence is CASTLPGGLLQETQYF.